A single sample gave rise to the 26 T cell receptor beta chains below, sequenced in a study of blood T cell repertoires in COVID-19. The protocol was immunoSEQ multiplex PCR, while the TCRdb copy is restricted to in-frame clones and leaves out a portion. The sample contains 70,000 or so clones, roughly 90% of which appear only once. The sequencing input was peripheral blood. Every receptor here comes from a man in his forties or fifties with acute or convalescent COVID-19.

V is TRBV28 and J is TRBJ1-1, with D perhaps TRBD1 (6 bases). The CDR3 runs 12 residues. V dropped 10 bases and J dropped 1 base, with 10 bases sitting between them. Germline CDR1 reads MDHEN; CDR2 reads SYDVKM. CDR3 protein: CAIKTGNTEAFF. CDR3 bases: TGTGCCATAAAGACAGGGAACACTGAAGCTTTCTTT.

DNA of the CDR3: TGTGCCAGCTCACCCCCCGGAGCAGGGACCTACGAGCAGTACTTC. It codes for CASSPPGAGTYEQYF. J is TRBJ2-7 and V is TRBV18; tentative D call: TRBD1 (5 bases). V lost 3 bases to trimming and J lost 2 bases, with 14 bases between them. CDR1 KGHSH and CDR2 LQKENI come from the germline V gene. The CDR3 is made up of 15 amino acids.

The chain joins TRBV27 to TRBJ2-1; TRBD2 matches 10 bases. The CDR3 consists of 16 residues. V shed 4 bases, J shed 7 bases, and the junction held 10 bases outside the gene matches. Germline V gene sequence: CDR1 MNHEY, CDR2 SMNVEV (reference sequence). The CDR3, as DNA: TGTGCCAGCAGTTCTTCACCTAGCGGGAGAGATAATGAGCAGTTCTTC. It specifies CASSSSPSGRDNEQFF.

Here the CDR3 DNA reads TGCGCCAGCAGCCCCCGACTAGCGGTGAACACCGGGGAGCTGTTTTTT. It yields the protein CASSPRLAVNTGELFF. The chain carries TRBV4-1 and TRBJ2-2; TRBD2 aligns across 9 bases. The germline V gene encodes CDR1 MGHRA and CDR2 YSYEKL. V gave up 4 bases and J gave up 1 base; unmatched junction bases: 4. The CDR3 has 16 residues.

The chain carries TRBV11-2 and TRBJ2-7, with TRBD2 identical over 7 bases. V lost 1 base and J lost 12; bases outside the gene matches: 6. The CDR3 spans 12 residues. Germline V gives CDR1 SGHAT, CDR2 FQNNGV. CDR3: CASSLAGGGLYV. In DNA form, the CDR3 reads TGTGCCAGCAGCTTAGCAGGCGGGGGACTGTACGTC.

This chain uses TRBV10-3 with TRBJ2-2; 8 nucleotides align to TRBD1. The CDR3 extends over 13 amino acids. Germline CDR1 reads ENHRY; CDR2 reads SYGVKD. Trimming cost V 10 bases and J 1 base; bases outside gene matches: 2. The CDR3 sequence is CATGQGNTGELFF. For the CDR3, the DNA is TGTGCCACCGGACAGGGGAACACCGGGGAGCTGTTTTTT.

The chain recombines TRBV5-1 with TRBJ1-6; D unclear. V was cut by 7 bases and J by 4 bases, with 9 bases left in between. Germline V gene sequence: CDR1 SGHRS, CDR2 YFSETQ. CDR3 length: 13 amino acids. CDR3: CASGEGYNSPLHF. DNA of the CDR3: TGCGCCAGCGGGGAGGGTTATAATTCACCCCTCCACTTT.

The J gene is TRBJ1-5, the V gene TRBV28; 8 bases align to TRBD1. Germline CDR1 is MDHEN and CDR2 is SYDVKM. This CDR3 is built from 16 residues. Trimming removed 5 bases from V and 4 bases from J; junction bases left unmatched: 10. The CDR3 nucleotides are TGTGCCAGCAGTCCCCCGACAGGGGTCGGTAATCAGCCCCAGCATTTT. Protein: CASSPPTGVGNQPQHF.

The chain employs TRBV5-1 and TRBJ1-3; D remains ambiguous. The CDR3 contains 14 residues. Germline-derived CDR1 and CDR2 are SGHRS and YFSETQ. V gave up 0 bases and J gave up 4 bases, with 8 bases separating them. The CDR3 DNA sequence: TGCGCCAGCAGCTTGGATCGCGGAGGAAACACCATATATTTT. It codes for CASSLDRGGNTIYF.

The genes are TRBV9 and TRBJ2-2, with 8 bases lining up with TRBD2. The ends lost 4 bases at V and 5 bases at J; junction bases unmatched: 10. This CDR3 is built from 16 residues. Germline lookup yields CDR1 SGDLS and CDR2 YYNGEE. This chain's CDR3 is CASSLYSGTVTGELFF. CDR3 bases: TGTGCCAGCAGCTTATATAGCGGGACGGTTACCGGGGAGCTGTTTTTT. Combining the CDR3 with reference TRBV9 and TRBJ2-2 gives the whole variable domain DSGVTQTPKHLITATGQRVTLRCSPRSGDLSVYWYQQSLDQGLQFLIQYYNGEERAKGNILERFSAQQFPDLHSELNLSSLELGDSALYFCASSLYSGTVTGELFFGEGSRLTVL.

The rearrangement uses TRBV6-6 and TRBJ1-4; no definite D call. With 6 bases removed from V and 0 bases from J, the gap between germline ends came to 11 bases. Germline V gene lookup returns CDR1 MNHNY and CDR2 SVGAGI (reference sequence). The CDR3 is 15 amino acids. The CDR3 sequence is CASSSNRATNEKLFF. Here the CDR3 DNA reads TGTGCCAGCAGCTCGAACAGAGCAACTAATGAAAAACTGTTTTTT.

The chain uses TRBV15 and TRBJ1-1, with 9 bases fitting TRBD1. The CDR3 sequence is 14 residues long. J was trimmed by 5 bases and V by 5 bases; bases with no gene match: 6. Germline V gives CDR1 LNHNV, CDR2 YYDKDF (reference sequence). The CDR3 reads CATSSTGGRTEAFF. Written as DNA, the CDR3 is TGTGCCACCAGCTCAACAGGGGGCCGTACTGAAGCTTTCTTT.

The rearrangement joins TRBV5-1 to TRBJ2-1; the D gene is possibly TRBD2 (6 bases). Germline V lookup: CDR1 SGHRS, CDR2 YFSETQ. The V end was cut by 0 bases, the J end by 4 bases, with 14 bases between. CDR3 length: 16 amino acids. CDR3 residues: CASSLDRRGTYNEQFF. The CDR3 bases are TGCGCCAGCAGCTTGGACAGGCGGGGCACATACAATGAGCAGTTCTTC.

The J gene is TRBJ1-1, the V gene TRBV21-1; the DNA was not compared with TRBD1, the D call given in the table. TRBV21-1 is shown as a pseudogene. This CDR3 has 15 residues. CDR3 sequence reads: CASSKTGQGHTEAFF. The CDR3 coding sequence is TGTGCCAGCAGCAAGACGGGACAGGGCCACACTGAAGCTTTCTTT.

The genes are TRBV7-9 and TRBJ1-2; TRBD1 matches 11 bases. CDR3 length: 15 amino acids. Germline V CDR1 and CDR2: SEHNR, FQNEAQ (reference sequence). With 5 bases clipped from V and 0 bases from J, the junction kept 2 bases outside the gene matches. CDR3 in amino acids: CASSPGQGANYGYTF. The CDR3 DNA is TGTGCCAGCAGCCCGGGACAGGGGGCTAACTATGGCTACACCTTC.

This chain joins TRBV6-6 and TRBJ1-5; D not resolved. V shed 8 bases and J shed 5 bases, with 10 bases lying between them. This CDR3 comprises 12 residues. From germline, CDR1 is MNHNY and CDR2 SVGAGI (reference sequence). In nucleotides, the CDR3 is TGTGCCAGCGATACGGGATATCAGCCCCAGCATTTT. It specifies CASDTGYQPQHF.

This clone was seen just once. The gene calls are TRBV27 and TRBJ1-5; tentative D call: TRBD1 (5 bases). The CDR3 is 15 residues long. From germline, CDR1 is MNHEY and CDR2 SMNVEV (reference sequence). The V end was cut by 0 bases, the J end by 4 bases, with 10 bases between. CDR3: CASSLSGVGNQPQHF. The CDR3 region has the DNA TGTGCCAGCAGTTTATCAGGGGTGGGAAATCAGCCCCAGCATTTT.

This rearrangement joins TRBV4-3 to TRBJ1-2; maybe TRBD1 (5 bases). Trimming cost V 0 bases and J 4 bases, with 21 bases left between them. The CDR3 extends over 18 amino acids. Germline-derived CDR1 and CDR2 are LGHNA and YSLEER. The CDR3 DNA is TGCGCCAGCAGCCAAGATTGGGGGACTGCAAATTCGGGCTATGGCTACACCTTC. Amino acids: CASSQDWGTANSGYGYTF.

By sample fraction, this clone is medium-sized (0.01 to 0.1%). CDR3: CASSFLTDREGNQPQHF. DNA of the CDR3: TGTGCCAGCAGTTTTCTAACGGACCGGGAGGGCAATCAGCCCCAGCATTTT. The V and J genes are TRBV27 and TRBJ1-5; D unresolved. The V end was cut by 3 bases, the J end by 2 bases, with 17 bases between. Germline loops: CDR1 MNHEY, CDR2 SMNVEV (reference sequence). The CDR3 totals 17 residues.

The V and J genes are TRBV7-8 and TRBJ2-7; 7 nucleotides align to TRBD2. The V gene end was trimmed by 4 bases and the J gene end by 6 bases; junction bases not matched to a gene: 3. There are 12 residues in the CDR3. The germline gives CDR1 SGHVS, CDR2 FQNEAQ. The CDR3 DNA reads TGTGCCAGCAGCTCCAGCGGGACCGAGCAGTACGTC. It yields the protein CASSSSGTEQYV.

CDR3: CASRTRTRPERGANVLTF. CDR3 in DNA: TGTGCCAGCAGAACCCGGACTCGCCCAGAACGGGGGGCCAACGTCCTGACTTTC. The chain has TRBV28 and TRBJ2-6; TRBD2 is a possible D gene (5 bases). Between the trimmed V and J ends, which lost 6 bases and 4 bases, there was a span of 22 bases. The germline V gene has CDR1 MDHEN and CDR2 SYDVKM. CDR3 length equals 18 residues.

This chain connects TRBV6-2 or TRBV6-3 to TRBJ1-6; 11 bases line up with TRBD1. Looked up from germline, CDR1 is MNHEY and CDR2 is SVGEGT. This CDR3 is 15 amino acids long. V was pared by 0 bases and J by 9 bases, with 1 base of the junction left unmatched. CDR3 in amino acids: CASSYSGQGVSPLHF. CDR3 in DNA: TGTGCCAGCAGTTACTCGGGACAGGGGGTTTCACCCCTCCACTTT.

V is TRBV2 and J is TRBJ2-5, with D possibly matching TRBD2 (5 bases). CDR1 and CDR2 (germline): SNHLY, FYNNEI. There are 13 residues in the CDR3. V shed 7 bases and J shed 5 bases, with 14 bases lying between them. CDR3 DNA sequence: TGTGCCAGCACTACTAGGTTCGCGGAGACCCAGTACTTC. Translated: CASTTRFAETQYF.

This clone was found once. V gene TRBV7-2 combines with J gene TRBJ1-5; 7 bases map to TRBD1. J was trimmed by 4 bases and V by 4 bases; bases with no gene match: 4. Germline V lookup: CDR1 SGHTA, CDR2 FQGNSA. The CDR3 runs 14 residues. The CDR3 DNA follows: TGTGCCAGCAGCTCGGGACAGAAAAATCAGCCCCAGCATTTT. This translates into CASSSGQKNQPQHF.

The chain couples TRBV19 to TRBJ1-2; 7 bases line up with TRBD1. Germline values: CDR1 LNHDA, CDR2 SQIVND (reference sequence). The CDR3 consists of 15 residues. Losses at the gene ends were 6 bases for V and 0 bases for J; bases not matched to a gene: 7. CDR3 bases: TGTGCCAGTAGCCGGGACAGAGTAACTAACTATGGCTACACCTTC. Its protein product is CASSRDRVTNYGYTF.

This chain joins TRBV9 and TRBJ2-1; TRBD2 agrees at 10 bases. Germline lookup yields CDR1 SGDLS and CDR2 YYNGEE. V lost 5 bases to trimming and J lost 9 bases; unmatched junction nucleotides: 23. The CDR3 loop spans 19 amino acids. The CDR3 coding sequence is TGTGCCAGCAGACCACGGGAGACAGGAGGGCTAGCGGGAGCGGGTGAGCAGTTCTTC. This codes for CASRPRETGGLAGAGEQFF. The full variable domain, its missing parts supplied by reference TRBV9 and TRBJ2-1, is DSGVTQTPKHLITATGQRVTLRCSPRSGDLSVYWYQQSLDQGLQFLIQYYNGEERAKGNILERFSAQQFPDLHSELNLSSLELGDSALYFCASRPRETGGLAGAGEQFFGPGTRLTVL.